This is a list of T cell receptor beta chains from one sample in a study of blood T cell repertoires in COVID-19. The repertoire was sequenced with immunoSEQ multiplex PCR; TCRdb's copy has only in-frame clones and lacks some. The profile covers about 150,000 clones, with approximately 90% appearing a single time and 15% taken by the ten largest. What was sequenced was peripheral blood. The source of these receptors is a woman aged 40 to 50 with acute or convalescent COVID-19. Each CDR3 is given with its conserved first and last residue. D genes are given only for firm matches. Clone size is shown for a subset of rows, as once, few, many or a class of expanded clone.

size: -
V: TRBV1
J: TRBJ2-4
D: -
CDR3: CTSSRNQDRDGVKNIQYF
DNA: TGCACCAGCAGCCGCAACCAGGACAGGGACGGGGTCAAAAACATTCAGTACTTC

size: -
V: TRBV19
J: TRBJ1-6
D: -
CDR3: CARPPGPGSYNSPLHF
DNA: TGTGCCAGACCACCGGGCCCGGGGTCCTATAATTCACCCCTCCACTTT

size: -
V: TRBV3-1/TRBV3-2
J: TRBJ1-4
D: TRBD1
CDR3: CASSLLTGALNEKLFF
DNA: TGTGCCAGCAGTTTACTGACAGGGGCCCTTAATGAAAAACTGTTTTTT

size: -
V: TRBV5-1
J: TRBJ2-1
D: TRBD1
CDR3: CASSSDLAGGEQFF
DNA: TGCGCCAGCAGCTCCGATCTCGCAGGGGGTGAGCAGTTCTTC

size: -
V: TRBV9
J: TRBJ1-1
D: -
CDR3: CASSARDGENTEAFF
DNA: TGTGCCAGCAGCGCGCGGGACGGCGAGAACACTGAAGCTTTCTTT

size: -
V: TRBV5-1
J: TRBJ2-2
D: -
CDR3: CASSLMSVDTGELFF
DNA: TGCGCCAGCAGCTTGATGAGTGTTGACACCGGGGAGCTGTTTTTT

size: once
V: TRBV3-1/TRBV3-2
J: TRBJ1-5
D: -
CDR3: CASSPRGQPQHF
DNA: TGTGCCAGCAGCCCCCGGGGACAGCCCCAGCATTTT

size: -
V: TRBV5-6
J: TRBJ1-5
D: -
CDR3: CASSVGQMNQPQHF
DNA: TGTGCCAGCAGCGTTGGACAGATGAATCAGCCCCAGCATTTT

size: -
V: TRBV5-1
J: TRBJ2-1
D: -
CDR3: CASSTYSSEQFF
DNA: TGCGCCAGCAGCACCTACAGCTCTGAGCAGTTCTTC

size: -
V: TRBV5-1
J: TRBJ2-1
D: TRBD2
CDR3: CASSSLAGEGTYEQFF
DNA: TGCGCCAGCAGCTCACTAGCGGGAGAGGGTACGTATGAGCAGTTCTTC

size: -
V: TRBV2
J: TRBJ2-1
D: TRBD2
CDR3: CASSEGGGSYNEQFF
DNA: TGTGCCAGCAGTGAAGGCGGGGGGTCTTACAATGAGCAGTTCTTC

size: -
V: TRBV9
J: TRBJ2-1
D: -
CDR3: CASSVDGQYNEQFF
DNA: TGTGCCAGCAGCGTAGACGGACAGTACAATGAGCAGTTCTTC

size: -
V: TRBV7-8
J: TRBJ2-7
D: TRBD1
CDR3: CASSLRQGAYEQYF
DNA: TGTGCCAGCAGCCTCCGACAGGGAGCCTACGAGCAGTACTTC

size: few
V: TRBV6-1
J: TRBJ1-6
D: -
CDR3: CASSERVGSNSPLHF
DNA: TGTGCCAGCAGTGAACGGGTCGGTTCTAATTCACCCCTCCACTTT

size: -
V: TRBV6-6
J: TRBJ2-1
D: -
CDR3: CASIPGRAYNEQFF
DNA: TGTGCCAGCATCCCAGGGCGCGCCTACAATGAGCAGTTCTTC

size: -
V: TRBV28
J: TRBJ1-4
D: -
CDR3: CASSGDRDNEKLFF
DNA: TGTGCCAGCAGTGGTGACAGAGATAATGAAAAACTGTTTTTT

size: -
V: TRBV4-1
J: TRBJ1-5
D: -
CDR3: CASSQDSLGPPDQPQHF
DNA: TGCGCCAGCAGCCAAGATTCCCTGGGCCCACCCGATCAGCCCCAGCATTTT

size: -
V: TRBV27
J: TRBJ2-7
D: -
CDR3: CASSEGDPYEQYF
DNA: TGTGCCAGCAGCGAGGGCGACCCCTACGAGCAGTACTTC

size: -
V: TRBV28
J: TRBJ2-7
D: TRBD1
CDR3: CASSTTHGTGSWEQYF
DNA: TGTGCCAGCAGTACAACTCACGGGACAGGGTCATGGGAGCAGTACTTC

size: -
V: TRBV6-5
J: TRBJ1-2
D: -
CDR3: CASSHAPGMDGYTF
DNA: TGTGCCAGCAGCCACGCCCCAGGGATGGATGGCTACACCTTC

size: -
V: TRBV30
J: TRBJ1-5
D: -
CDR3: CAWSRDSNQPQHF
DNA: TGTGCCTGGAGCAGGGATAGCAATCAGCCCCAGCATTTT

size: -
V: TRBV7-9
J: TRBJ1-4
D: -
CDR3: CASSLMREKLFF
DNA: TGTGCCAGCAGCTTAATGCGTGAAAAACTGTTTTTT

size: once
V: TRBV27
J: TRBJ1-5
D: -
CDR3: CASSFEGTGQPQHF
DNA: TGTGCCAGCAGTTTCGAGGGAACGGGTCAGCCCCAGCATTTT

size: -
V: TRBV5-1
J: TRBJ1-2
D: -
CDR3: CASKGLLNYGYTF
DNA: TGCGCCAGCAAGGGACTTCTTAACTATGGCTACACCTTC

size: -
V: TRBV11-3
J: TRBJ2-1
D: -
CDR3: CASSSRGMNEQFF
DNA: TGTGCCAGCAGCTCCCGGGGGATGAATGAGCAGTTCTTC

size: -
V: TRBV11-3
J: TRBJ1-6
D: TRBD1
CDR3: CATQGQGYSPLHF
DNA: TGTGCCACGCAGGGACAGGGGTATTCACCCCTCCACTTT

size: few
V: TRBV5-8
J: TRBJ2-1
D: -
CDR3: CASSLGEYARFF
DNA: TGTGCCAGCAGCTTGGGGGAGTATGCTCGGTTCTTC

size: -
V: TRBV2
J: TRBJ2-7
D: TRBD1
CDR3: CASSRQGSSYEQYF
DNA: TGTGCCAGCAGTCGACAGGGTTCCTCCTACGAGCAGTACTTC

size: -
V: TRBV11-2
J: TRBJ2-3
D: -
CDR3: CASSLASGGRSDTQYF
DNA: TGTGCCAGCAGCTTAGCTTCGGGGGGCCGTTCGGATACGCAGTATTTT

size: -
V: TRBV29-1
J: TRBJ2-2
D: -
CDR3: CSVEKRAGSKGPGELFF
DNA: TGCAGCGTAGAAAAAAGAGCGGGCTCTAAGGGGCCCGGGGAGCTGTTTTTT

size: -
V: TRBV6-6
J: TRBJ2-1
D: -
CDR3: CASTPPTGSEQFF
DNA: TGTGCCAGCACACCACCCACAGGTAGCGAGCAGTTCTTC

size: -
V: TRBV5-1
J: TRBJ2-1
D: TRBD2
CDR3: CASSSPTSGGNNEQFF
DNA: TGCGCCAGCAGCTCGCCTACTAGCGGGGGAAACAATGAGCAGTTCTTC

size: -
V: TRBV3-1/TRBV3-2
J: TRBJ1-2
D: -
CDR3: CASSQDYSGSSYGYTF
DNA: TGTGCCAGCAGCCAAGATTATTCCGGGAGCAGCTATGGCTACACCTTC

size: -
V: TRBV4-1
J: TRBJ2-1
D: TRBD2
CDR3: CASSPIATSEYNEQFF
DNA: TGCGCCAGCAGCCCCATAGCGACTAGCGAATACAATGAGCAGTTCTTC

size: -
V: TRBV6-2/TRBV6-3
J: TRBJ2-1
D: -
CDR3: CASSYLQRGYNEQFF
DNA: TGTGCCAGCAGTTACCTACAAAGAGGGTACAATGAGCAGTTCTTC

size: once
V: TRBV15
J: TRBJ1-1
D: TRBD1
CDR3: CATSDGAGGGTEAFF
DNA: TGTGCCACCAGCGACGGCGCAGGGGGCGGCACTGAAGCTTTCTTT

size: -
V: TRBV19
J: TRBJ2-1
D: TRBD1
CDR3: CASSMTGVSYNEQFF
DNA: TGTGCCAGTAGTATGACAGGGGTGAGCTACAATGAGCAGTTCTTC

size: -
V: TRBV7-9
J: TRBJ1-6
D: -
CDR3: CASSLATTAGMNSPLHF
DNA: TGTGCCAGCAGCTTAGCAACCACGGCAGGGATGAATTCACCCCTCCACTTT

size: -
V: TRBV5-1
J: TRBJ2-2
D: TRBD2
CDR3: CASSLTSGSPGELFF
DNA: TGCGCCAGCAGCTTGACTAGCGGGAGCCCCGGGGAGCTGTTTTTT

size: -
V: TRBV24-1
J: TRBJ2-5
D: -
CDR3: CATSEARQANQETQYF
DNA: TGTGCCACCAGCGAAGCCCGACAGGCAAACCAAGAGACCCAGTACTTC

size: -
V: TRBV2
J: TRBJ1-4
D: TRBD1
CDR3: CASSVDRALEKLFF
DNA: TGTGCCAGCAGTGTTGACAGGGCTCTTGAAAAACTGTTTTTT

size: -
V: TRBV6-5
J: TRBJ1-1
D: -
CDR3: CASSRTTGREAFF
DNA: TGTGCCAGCAGTCGAACCACAGGGCGCGAAGCTTTCTTT

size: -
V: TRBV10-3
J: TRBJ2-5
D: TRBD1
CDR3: CAISDHTGGWETQYF
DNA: TGTGCCATCAGTGACCATACAGGGGGCTGGGAGACCCAGTACTTC

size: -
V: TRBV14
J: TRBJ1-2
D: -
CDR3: CASSQINSGYGYTF
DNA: TGTGCCAGCAGCCAGATTAACTCTGGCTATGGCTACACCTTC